Listed below are T cell receptor beta chains from one sample, sequenced in a study of radiation and T cells in renal cell carcinoma. The method was immunoSEQ multiplex PCR; TCRdb's version includes in-frame clones alone and lacks a portion of them. The profile shows around 16,000 clones, 50% of them singletons. The sample in question was tumor tissue, obtained from a patient whose treatment included radiotherapy and nephrectomy. The origin of the receptors is a woman aged 60-75 years with renal cell carcinoma. Each CDR3 is given with its conserved first and last residue. D genes are given only for firm matches. Clone size is not always given. Where it is, it says once, few, many or a class for expanded clones.

d_call	j_call	clone_size	v_call	cdr3_nt	cdr3_aa
TRBD1	TRBJ1-3	NA	TRBV6-1	TGTGCCATCAGTGAGCCGACAGGGAAGGGGGGAAACACCATATATTTT	CAISEPTGKGGNTIYF
TRBD1	TRBJ1-2	NA	TRBV18	TGTGCCAGCTCACCAGGACAGGGAACTGATGGCTACACCTTC	CASSPGQGTDGYTF
NA	TRBJ1-2	medium-sized	TRBV19	TGTGCCAGTAGTAGCGGGACCGCTATCGGTGGCTACACCTTC	CASSSGTAIGGYTF
NA	TRBJ1-2	NA	TRBV5-1	TGCGCCAGCAGCTTGATGGAAAATGGCTATGGCTACACCTTC	CASSLMENGYGYTF
TRBD2	TRBJ2-3	few	TRBV28	TGTGCCAGCAGTTTAGCGGGGGGGCGTGACACAGATACGCAGTATTTT	CASSLAGGRDTDTQYF
NA	TRBJ1-6	NA	TRBV9	TGTGCCAGCAGCGTAGAGGCAGCCTCTTATAATTCACCCCTCCACTTT	CASSVEAASYNSPLHF
NA	TRBJ2-3	NA	TRBV29-1	TGCAGCGTCCTTTCGGTGAAAGGCACAGATACGCAGTATTTT	CSVLSVKGTDTQYF
TRBD1	TRBJ1-5	NA	TRBV6-1	TGTGCCAGCAGTGAAAGGGGGCGCAATCAGCCCCAGCATTTT	CASSERGRNQPQHF
TRBD1	TRBJ2-1	few	TRBV10-3	TGTGCCATCAGGCCTCAGACAGGGGGCTTCTACAATGAGCAGTTCTTC	CAIRPQTGGFYNEQFF
NA	TRBJ2-5	NA	TRBV6-6	TGTGCCAGCGCTTTAACACAGGGACCGCAAGAGACCCAGTACTTC	CASALTQGPQETQYF
NA	TRBJ1-5	NA	TRBV30	TGTGCCTGGAGTGTATGGGGCAATCAGCCCCAGCATTTT	CAWSVWGNQPQHF
TRBD1	TRBJ1-5	NA	TRBV19	TGTGCCAGTAGTCTAGCCCCGGGACAGGGCTGGAATCAGCCCCAGCATTTT	CASSLAPGQGWNQPQHF
NA	TRBJ1-4	few	TRBV5-1	TGCGCCAGCAGCTTGGCGGGTACTAATGAAAAACTGTTTTTT	CASSLAGTNEKLFF
NA	TRBJ2-7	medium-sized	TRBV28	TGTGCCAGCAGACCCTTGACAGGCTACGAGCAGTACTTC	CASRPLTGYEQYF
NA	TRBJ1-3	many	TRBV5-4	TGTGCCAGCAGCTCAGGAGCTGGAAACACCATATATTTT	CASSSGAGNTIYF
NA	TRBJ2-2	NA	TRBV6-6	TGTGCCAGCAGTTACTCGGGCACCGGGGAGCTGTTTTTT	CASSYSGTGELFF
TRBD1	TRBJ1-2	NA	TRBV7-3	TGTGCCAGCAGCTTAAACCCAGGGGGCGCCTATGGCTACACCTTC	CASSLNPGGAYGYTF
NA	TRBJ2-5	once	TRBV2	TGTGCCAGCAGTGAATGGTTGGTTCAAGAGACCCAGTACTTC	CASSEWLVQETQYF
NA	TRBJ1-2	NA	TRBV7-9	TGTGCCAGCAGCTATGGACAGAACTATGGCTACACCTTC	CASSYGQNYGYTF
TRBD1	TRBJ2-7	NA	TRBV28	TGTGCCAGCAGTTTATTCTCCGGGACAGGGGTCGGGCAGTACTTC	CASSLFSGTGVGQYF
NA	TRBJ1-5	NA	TRBV6-5	TGTGCCAGCAGCCAGCCCAATCAGCCCCAGCATTTT	CASSQPNQPQHF
TRBD1	TRBJ2-7	NA	TRBV6-6	TGTGCCAGCAGTTACTCGAGGACAGGATTATCCTACGAGCAGTACTTC	CASSYSRTGLSYEQYF
NA	TRBJ2-1	NA	TRBV10-2	TGCGCCAGCAGTGATCGGGGGTCATTCGCGCAGTTCTTC	CASSDRGSFAQFF
TRBD1	TRBJ1-5	few	TRBV28	TGTGCCAGCAGTCCCGGGACAGGGAGCAATCAGCCCCAGCATTTT	CASSPGTGSNQPQHF
TRBD1	TRBJ1-2	few	TRBV6-4	TGTGCCAGCAGTGACGGACAGGGTGGGAATGGCTACACCTTC	CASSDGQGGNGYTF
NA	TRBJ2-1	NA	TRBV6-5	TGTGCCAGCAGCACCGCCTACAATGAGCAGTTCTTC	CASSTAYNEQFF
TRBD1	TRBJ1-2	few	TRBV6-1	TGTGCCAGCAGTGGACAGGGAGAGGGCTACACCTTC	CASSGQGEGYTF
TRBD2	TRBJ2-7	NA	TRBV6-5	TGTGCCAGCAGTTTACTAGCGCGAGGGAGCTCCTACGAGCAGTACTTC	CASSLLARGSSYEQYF
NA	TRBJ2-5	NA	TRBV5-4	TGTGCCAGCAGCCCGAGTAGCGCAGGACAAGAGACCCAGTACTTC	CASSPSSAGQETQYF
NA	TRBJ2-7	NA	TRBV6-1	TGTGCCAGCAGTGAATACACTGGGCAGTACTTC	CASSEYTGQYF
NA	TRBJ2-3	many	TRBV28	TGTGCCAGCAGGGGAGATACGCAGTATTTT	CASRGDTQYF
NA	TRBJ2-7	few	TRBV5-1	TGCGCCAGCAGCTTGGCTAGCGTATACGAGCAGTACTTC	CASSLASVYEQYF
TRBD2	TRBJ2-3	NA	TRBV2	TGTGCCAGCTCCCCCCCGCGGGGGAGCACAGATACGCAGTATTTT	CASSPPRGSTDTQYF
TRBD2	TRBJ2-5	once	TRBV2	TGTGCCAGCAGGACCGGGACTAGCGGGGGCCCCCAGTACTTC	CASRTGTSGGPQYF
NA	TRBJ2-5	NA	TRBV6-1	TGTGCCAGCAGTGAAGATCATCGGACCCGAGAGACCCAGTACTTC	CASSEDHRTRETQYF
TRBD1	TRBJ2-3	NA	TRBV5-1	TGCGCCAGCAGCTTGCCCCCGGGACAGGGCTCGGGAAGCACAGATACGCAGTATTTT	CASSLPPGQGSGSTDTQYF
TRBD2	TRBJ2-4	NA	TRBV19	TGTGCCAGTAGTCCGGCGGGGGGCATTCAGTACTTC	CASSPAGGIQYF